This T cell receptor (beta chain) was sequenced during a study of shared clonotypes between healthy human individuals. For the study at large: CD4 naive and CD4 memory each took three plates per donor, while CD8 naive took two and CD8 memory one.

The length of the CDR3 is 15 residues. CDR1 is SNHLY, CDR2 FYNNEI, per germline. V was shortened by 0 bases and J by 3 bases, with 12 bases between the two germline ends. The data were produced by immunoSEQ multiplex PCR, yet TCRdb's version contains in-frame clones alone and is incomplete. There are about 1 million clones in the sample; 70% to 80% occur only once, and approximately 1.5% lies in the top ten. The origin of this receptor is a man younger than 30 in good health. V and J are TRBV2 and TRBJ2-7; a possible D gene is TRBD2 (5 bases). The sequenced material came from memory CD4+ T cells sorted from blood. The subset here: CD45RA-negative fraction. The CDR3 is CASSEAIVLGYEQYF. CDR3 DNA sequence: TGTGCCAGCAGTGAAGCGATTGTACTAGGCTACGAGCAGTACTTC.